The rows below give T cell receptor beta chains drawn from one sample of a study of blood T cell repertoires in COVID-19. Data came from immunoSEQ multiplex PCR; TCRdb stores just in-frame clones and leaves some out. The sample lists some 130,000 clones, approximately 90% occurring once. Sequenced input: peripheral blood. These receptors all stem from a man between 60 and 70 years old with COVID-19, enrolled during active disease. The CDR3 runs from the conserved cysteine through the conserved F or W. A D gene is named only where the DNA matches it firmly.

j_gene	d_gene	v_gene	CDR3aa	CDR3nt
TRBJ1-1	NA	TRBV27	CASSLYPTGNTEAFF	TGTGCCAGCAGCTTATATCCGACAGGGAACACTGAAGCTTTCTTT
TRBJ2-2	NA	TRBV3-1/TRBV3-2	CASSQGGNTGELFF	TGTGCCAGCAGCCAAGGAGGGAACACCGGGGAGCTGTTTTTT
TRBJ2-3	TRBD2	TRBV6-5	CASLAGATDTQYF	TGTGCCAGCCTAGCGGGGGCCACAGATACGCAGTATTTT
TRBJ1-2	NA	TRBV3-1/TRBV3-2	CASSQDQGSGGYTF	TGTGCCAGCAGCCAAGATCAGGGCTCGGGTGGCTACACCTTC
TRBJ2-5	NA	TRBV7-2	CASSLAQGIQETQYF	TGTGCCAGCAGCTTAGCGCAGGGAATTCAAGAGACCCAGTACTTC
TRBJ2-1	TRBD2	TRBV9	CASSILSGGAFNEQFF	TGTGCCAGCAGCATCCTGAGCGGGGGGGCGTTCAATGAGCAGTTCTTC
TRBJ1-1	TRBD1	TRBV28	CASSPHRGANTEAFF	TGTGCCAGCAGTCCCCACAGGGGGGCGAACACTGAAGCTTTCTTT
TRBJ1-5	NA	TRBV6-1	CASSVSTTGYNQPQHF	TGTGCCAGCAGTGTATCCACCACAGGGTACAATCAGCCCCAGCATTTT
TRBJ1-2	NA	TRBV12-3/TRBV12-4	CASSFGSVSGYTF	TGTGCCAGCAGTTTCGGGTCAGTTTCTGGCTACACCTTC
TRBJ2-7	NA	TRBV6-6	CASSYSDSGEQYF	TGTGCCAGCAGTTACTCGGACTCGGGGGAGCAGTACTTC
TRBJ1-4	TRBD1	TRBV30	CAWSAGTGSEKLFF	TGTGCCTGGAGTGCCGGGACAGGGAGTGAAAAACTGTTTTTT
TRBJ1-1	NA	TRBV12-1	CASSFVVQGNTEAFF	TGTGCCAGCAGCTTTGTGGTCCAGGGGAACACTGAAGCTTTCTTT
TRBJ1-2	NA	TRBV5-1	CASSFSTGNYGYTF	TGCGCCAGCAGCTTCTCCACCGGGAACTATGGCTACACCTTC
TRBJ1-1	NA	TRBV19	CASMRGTEAFF	TGTGCCAGTATGCGAGGAACTGAAGCTTTCTTT
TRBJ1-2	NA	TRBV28	CASSPPPGDGYTF	TGTGCCAGCAGTCCCCCTCCGGGGGACGGCTACACCTTC
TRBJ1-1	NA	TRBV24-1	CATSEGRETEAFF	TGTGCCACCAGTGAGGGGAGGGAAACTGAAGCTTTCTTT
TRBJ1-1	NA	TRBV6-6	CASSLEGITEAFF	TGTGCCAGCAGTTTGGAGGGGATCACTGAAGCTTTCTTT